These 13 T cell receptor beta chains came from one sample sequenced in a study of cytomegalovirus exposure and HLA in healthy donors. The study ran its PCR with 60 Vbeta and 13 Jbeta primers. Assay used: immunoSEQ multiplex PCR; TCRdb lists only in-frame clones, some missing. The profile covers about 140,000 clones, with 76% appearing a single time and 1.8% taken by the ten largest. The sample comprised PBMCs. Receptors were obtained from a female donor in good health and CMV-seropositive.

This clone appeared a few times. The J gene is TRBJ2-1, the V gene TRBV7-2; 7 bases map to TRBD2. V was pared by 2 bases and J by 4 bases, with 2 bases of the junction left unmatched. Germline V gene data show CDR1 as SGHTA and CDR2 as FQGNSA. The CDR3 spans 14 residues. CDR3 DNA: TGTGCCAGCAGCTTAATGCGGGAGTACAATGAGCAGTTCTTC. Protein product: CASSLMREYNEQFF.

This clone has a handful of counts. This sequence joins TRBV7-3 and TRBJ2-5; 9 nucleotides align to TRBD2. Trimming at V came to 2 bases and at J to 1 base, leaving 5 bases not matched to a gene. From germline, CDR1 is SGHTA and CDR2 FQGTGA. This CDR3 is 16 amino acids long. CDR3 sequence reads: CASSLGSGRFQETQYF. The CDR3 DNA follows: TGTGCCAGCAGCTTAGGTAGCGGGAGATTCCAAGAGACCCAGTACTTC.

This chain connects TRBV5-1 to TRBJ1-2, with no clear D. Germline CDR1 SGHRS, CDR2 YFSETQ. V lost 2 bases, J lost 0 bases, and 5 bases lay in between. The CDR3 sequence is 13 residues long. CDR3 bases: TGCGCCAGCAGCTTTTCAGCTAACTATGGCTACACCTTC. The encoded protein is CASSFSANYGYTF.

The chain couples TRBV6-4 to TRBJ2-1, with TRBD1 identical over 11 bases. This CDR3 region has 16 residues. V dropped 0 bases and J dropped 3; count of bases not matched to a gene: 1. CDR1 and CDR2 from the germline V gene are MRHNA and SNTAGT. DNA for the CDR3: TGTGCCAGCAGTGACTCCGGGACAGGGGGCTACAATGAGCAGTTCTTC. Translation gives CASSDSGTGGYNEQFF.

The chain recombines TRBV7-2 with TRBJ2-7, with a tentative D call TRBD1 (5 bases). The V gene lost 4 bases and the J gene lost 4 bases, with 20 bases spanning the gap. Looked up from germline, CDR1 is SGHTA and CDR2 is FQGNSA. This CDR3 is built from 16 residues. The CDR3 region has the DNA TGTGCCAGCAGCTGGAGCACTGGGGCAGCTAGGTACGAGCAGTACTTC. Its protein is CASSWSTGAARYEQYF.

The chain employs TRBV4-1 and TRBJ1-3, with TRBD1 as a possible D gene (6 bases). Germline CDR1 MGHRA, CDR2 YSYEKL. Trimming removed 5 bases from V and 0 bases from J, with 14 bases in between. This CDR3 is 16 amino acids long. CDR3 nucleotide sequence: TGCGCCAGCAGCAGCCCCATACAGGGCTCTGGAAACACCATATATTTT. Translating it yields CASSSPIQGSGNTIYF.

V usage is TRBV6-6 and J usage is TRBJ2-2; D unresolved. This CDR3 is built from 16 residues. Trimming pared 3 bases from V and 0 bases from J, leaving 11 bases between. Per germline, CDR1 MNHNY and CDR2 SVGAGI (reference sequence). In DNA form, the CDR3 reads TGTGCCAGCAGTTATCGTGGAGCCGCGAACACCGGGGAGCTGTTTTTT. This encodes CASSYRGAANTGELFF.

By share, this clone ranks as medium-sized. V is TRBV12-2 and J is TRBJ1-5. TRBV12-2 is an annotated pseudogene. The CDR3 is 15 amino acids. CDR3 amino acids: CASTPGGGSNQPQHF. CDR3 bases: TGTGCAAGTACTCCCGGGGGGGGAAGCAATCAGCCCCAGCATTTT.

This clone was seen a single time. The chain uses TRBV5-1 and TRBJ2-3, with 13 bases lining up with TRBD2. Germline assignment: CDR1 SGHRS and CDR2 YFSETQ. The CDR3 extends over 16 amino acids. Unmatched junction bases numbered 7, after V lost 3 bases and J lost 6 bases. The chain's CDR3 is CASSSGLAGEFDTQYF. CDR3 bases: TGCGCCAGCAGCTCTGGACTAGCGGGAGAATTTGATACGCAGTATTTT.

This CDR3 is CASRLDTYTEAFF. For the CDR3, the DNA is TGTGCCAGCAGACTCGACACCTACACTGAAGCTTTCTTT. J is TRBJ1-1 and V is TRBV5-5; no reliable D call. The CDR3 spans 13 residues. The V end was cut by 5 bases, the J end by 3 bases, with 11 bases between. CDR1 SGHKS and CDR2 YYEKEE come from the germline V gene (reference sequence).

This chain uses TRBV27 with TRBJ2-3; TRBD1 matches 10 bases. The germline gives CDR1 MNHEY, CDR2 SMNVEV (reference sequence). The V gene end was trimmed by 5 bases and the J gene end by 1 base; junction bases not matched to a gene: 0. This CDR3 has 14 residues. The CDR3 loop reads CASSDRGRTDTQYF. The CDR3 DNA sequence: TGTGCCAGCAGTGACAGGGGGCGCACAGATACGCAGTATTTT.

This chain connects TRBV18 to TRBJ2-2; D ambiguous. The V end was cut by 3 bases, the J end by 0 bases, with 11 bases between. The germline gives CDR1 KGHSH, CDR2 LQKENI. The CDR3 has 16 amino acids. The CDR3 is CASSPSRRANTGELFF. In DNA form, the CDR3 reads TGTGCCAGCTCACCGTCAAGACGGGCGAACACCGGGGAGCTGTTTTTT.

This chain uses TRBV28 with TRBJ2-3, with a tentative D call TRBD2 (5 bases). Trimming took off 3 bases at V and 4 bases at J, with 20 bases between the two ends. CDR3 size: 17 residues. The V gene's germline CDR1 is MDHEN and CDR2 SYDVKM. For the CDR3, the DNA is TGTGCCAGCAGTTTCGTAGCGCCATTCGCCCCGTCAGATACGCAGTATTTT. This translates into CASSFVAPFAPSDTQYF.